These 12 T cell receptor beta chains were all obtained from the same sample, sequenced in a study of cytomegalovirus exposure and HLA in healthy donors. PCR involved 60 Vbeta and 13 Jbeta primers. The protocol was immunoSEQ multiplex PCR, while the TCRdb copy is restricted to in-frame clones and leaves out a portion. The sample holds 150,000 to 200,000 clones, approximately 80% seen once. The specimen was PBMCs. Every receptor here comes from a male donor in good health and CMV-seropositive.

V is TRBV2 and J is TRBJ2-3, with 7 nucleotides matching TRBD2. The CDR3 runs 14 residues. Looked up from germline, CDR1 is SNHLY and CDR2 is FYNNEI. The V and J ends lost 6 bases and 0 bases, in that order; junction bases with no gene match: 3. The CDR3 nucleotides are TGTGCCAGCAGCAAACTAGCGAGCACAGATACGCAGTATTTT. It is translated as CASSKLASTDTQYF.

Points on this clone: At one end, the junction sequence differs from germline, possibly due to a read error. V gene TRBV7-9 combines with J gene TRBJ2-5, with D uncertain. The CDR3 spans 14 residues. In germline, CDR1 is SEHNR, CDR2 FQNEAQ (reference sequence). The CDR3 DNA follows: TGTTCCAGCAGCTTAGGCGGAAGCCAAGAGACCCAGTACTTC. This translates into CSSSLGGSQETQYF.

The gene calls are TRBV11-2 and TRBJ1-2; D unclear. V was pared by 10 bases and J by 6 bases, with 6 bases between. Germline loops: CDR1 SGHAT, CDR2 FQNNGV. This CDR3 has 9 amino acids. The CDR3 sequence: CATENGYTF. CDR3 nucleotides: TGTGCCACCGAGAATGGCTACACCTTC.

Concerning this clone: A read error may account for a junction end that differs from germline. This chain connects TRBV7-9 to TRBJ2-5, with TRBD2 matching over 7 bases. Per germline, CDR1 SEHNR and CDR2 FQNEAQ (reference sequence). This CDR3 region has 14 residues. The CDR3 sequence is CSSSPKRGVETQYF. DNA for the CDR3: TGTTCCAGCAGCCCCAAGCGGGGCGTGGAGACCCAGTACTTC.

This sequence joins TRBV30 and TRBJ2-1, with TRBD2 matching over 7 bases. This CDR3 has 16 residues. Unmatched junction bases numbered 11, after V lost 3 bases and J lost 3 bases. Germline V lookup: CDR1 GTSNPN, CDR2 SVGIG (reference sequence). CDR3 DNA sequence: TGTGCCTGGAGGACCCCGGGTAGCGGGCGCTACAATGAGCAGTTCTTC. It translates to CAWRTPGSGRYNEQFF.

Only a few counts were recorded for this clone. The V and J genes are TRBV19 and TRBJ2-1, with no clear D. Germline V gene lookup returns CDR1 LNHDA and CDR2 SQIVND (reference sequence). The CDR3 is made up of 15 amino acids. Trimming stripped 3 bases from V and 8 bases from J, with 17 bases between. CDR3 in amino acids: CASSMPTVSKDEQFF. As DNA, the CDR3 is TGTGCCAGTAGTATGCCCACAGTGTCCAAGGATGAGCAGTTCTTC.

This clone was observed a few times. The genes are TRBV25-1 and TRBJ2-7; 8 bases are a match to TRBD1. Germline CDR1 MGHDK, CDR2 SYGVNS. The CDR3 consists of 14 residues. V lost 8 bases, J lost 5 bases, and 11 bases stayed unmatched. CDR3 in amino acids: CASATSRTGNEQYF. The CDR3 nucleotides are TGTGCCAGCGCTACATCTCGGACAGGGAACGAGCAGTACTTC.

This rearrangement joins TRBV29-1 to TRBJ1-5; 8 bases fit TRBD1. CDR1 and CDR2 (germline): SQVTM, ANQGSEA. J lost 6 bases, V lost 3 bases, and 7 bases had no gene match. The CDR3 spans 14 residues. CDR3 protein: CSVDSGGGSQPQHF. As DNA, the CDR3 is TGCAGCGTTGATTCAGGGGGCGGGAGTCAGCCCCAGCATTTT.

This clone was seen a handful of times. The V call is TRBV7-9, the J call TRBJ2-5, with TRBD2 identical over 11 bases. Germline CDR1 SEHNR, CDR2 FQNEAQ (reference sequence). Trimming cost V 5 bases and J 7 bases; bases outside gene matches: 9. The CDR3 loop spans 15 amino acids. The DNA of the CDR3 is TGTGCCAGCAGCCGACTAGCGGGGCGAAATGTGACCCAGTACTTC. Encoded protein: CASSRLAGRNVTQYF.

The chain has TRBV15 and TRBJ2-1, with TRBD2 matching 7 bases. Germline trimming cut 7 bases from V and 3 bases from J; bases unmatched to any gene: 6. This CDR3 contains 14 residues. CDR1 is LNHNV and CDR2 is YYDKDF in the germline V gene (reference sequence). This CDR3 is CATNMGGIYNEQFF. The CDR3 DNA follows: TGTGCCACCAACATGGGAGGGATCTACAATGAGCAGTTCTTC.

Note on this clone: Sequence at one end of the junction differs from germline and may be a read error. CDR3 amino acids: CASRIGANEQFF. DNA of the CDR3: TGTGCCAGTCGTATTGGGGCCAATGAGCAGTTCTTC. The rearrangement joins TRBV19 to TRBJ2-1, with D perhaps matching TRBD1 (5 bases). Germline loops: CDR1 LNHDA, CDR2 SQIVND (reference sequence). CDR3 length equals 12 residues.

The sample holds one count of this clone. This sequence joins TRBV18 and TRBJ2-1; TRBD2 aligns across 7 bases. CDR3 size: 15 residues. CDR1 and CDR2 from the germline V gene are KGHSH and LQKENI. Germline trimming cut 3 bases from V and 9 bases from J; bases unmatched to any gene: 11. CDR3 nucleotide sequence: TGTGCCAGCTCACCGGGAGCGGGGTTTGGTTTTGAGCAGTTCTTC. Its translation: CASSPGAGFGFEQFF.